The 23 T cell receptor beta chains listed next were all sequenced from one sample in a study of shared T cell receptors in the human thymus. Only in-frame clones appear in the TCRdb table, and some are missing; sequencing was by immunoSEQ multiplex PCR. The sample lists more than 550,000 clones, approximately 83% seen once, with over 0.008% in the top ten. These data were likewise used in another study, on human thymus T cells.

Sequences were obtained from thymocytes. These receptors originate from a girl less than two years old with a congenital heart defect.

The V gene is TRBV5-1, the J gene TRBJ1-1, with 7 bases identical to TRBD1. This CDR3 has 16 residues. Per germline, CDR1 SGHRS and CDR2 YFSETQ. With 0 bases clipped from V and 1 base from J, the junction kept 6 bases outside the gene matches. CDR3 nucleotides: TGCGCCAGCAGCTTGGCCGGACAGGCGACGAACACTGAAGCTTTCTTT. This translates into CASSLAGQATNTEAFF.

The rearrangement joins TRBV11-2 to TRBJ2-7; TRBD1 agrees at 9 bases. With V trimmed by 7 bases and J by 3 bases, 7 bases remained unmatched. The CDR3 has 14 amino acids. Germline CDR1 and CDR2: SGHAT and FQNNGV. The CDR3 nucleotides read TGTGCCAGCACCCACAGGGGGCAGCTCTACGAGCAGTACTTC. Amino acid sequence: CASTHRGQLYEQYF.

The rearrangement joins TRBV14 to TRBJ2-3, with TRBD2 identical over 14 bases. CDR1 and CDR2 (germline): SGHDN, FVKESK. J lost 5 bases, V lost 4 bases, and 17 bases had no gene match. The CDR3 runs to 20 residues. The CDR3 DNA sequence: TGTGCCAGCAGCCTTTGGACTAGCGGGGGGCCGCACCGAGGCGGAGATACGCAGTATTTT. This codes for CASSLWTSGGPHRGGDTQYF.

V usage is TRBV9 and J usage is TRBJ2-2; the match to TRBD1 covers 7 bases. CDR3 size: 15 residues. The ends lost 0 bases at V and 7 bases at J; junction bases unmatched: 6. Germline values: CDR1 SGDLS, CDR2 YYNGEE. The CDR3 region has the DNA TGTGCCAGCAGCGTAGCTGATGGGGACAGCGGGGAGCTGTTTTTT. It yields the protein CASSVADGDSGELFF.

The chain combines TRBV10-3 with TRBJ2-1; 8 positions match TRBD1. The length of the CDR3 is 16 residues. Germline V gives CDR1 ENHRY, CDR2 SYGVKD. The junction had 18 bases not matched to a gene; V was cut back by 8 bases and J by 9 bases. DNA for the CDR3: TGTGCCATCGGAGACAGGGGACGGGGAACGTTGGCTGAGCAGTTCTTC. This gives the protein CAIGDRGRGTLAEQFF.

This clone has just a few counts. J is TRBJ1-2 and V is TRBV4-3, with D perhaps TRBD1 (6 bases). Trimming pared 6 bases from V and 6 bases from J, leaving 17 bases between. The CDR3 is 14 amino acids. Germline V lookup: CDR1 LGHNA, CDR2 YSLEER. The CDR3 bases are TGCGCCAGCAGGCAAAAAGGGGGGGGGCATGGCTACACCTTC. It codes for CASRQKGGGHGYTF.

The V gene is TRBV4-1, the J gene TRBJ2-6; D is unresolved. CDR3 length: 15 residues. Trimming stripped 0 bases from V and 2 bases from J, with 5 bases between. The germline gives CDR1 MGHRA, CDR2 YSYEKL. The CDR3: CASSQDPTGANVLTF. The CDR3 bases are TGCGCCAGCAGCCAAGACCCCACTGGGGCCAACGTCCTGACTTTC.

In this sample, this clone turned up once. The chain employs TRBV5-4 and TRBJ2-1; D unclear. The ends were cut back, 2 bases at V and 6 bases at J, with 6 bases in the middle. The CDR3 loop spans 12 amino acids. Germline V gene lookup returns CDR1 SGHNT and CDR2 YYREEE (reference sequence). The CDR3 region has the DNA TGTGCCAGCAGCTTCGGTCCCAATGAGCAGTTCTTC. As protein: CASSFGPNEQFF.

The genes are TRBV15 and TRBJ2-1; the match to TRBD1 covers 7 bases. CDR1 LNHNV and CDR2 YYDKDF come from the germline V gene (reference sequence). The V gene end was trimmed by 4 bases and the J gene end by 4 bases; junction bases not matched to a gene: 4. CDR3 length equals 14 residues. This CDR3 reads CATSTKGAYNEQFF. The CDR3 coding sequence is TGTGCCACCAGCACTAAGGGGGCTTACAATGAGCAGTTCTTC. Supplemented by reference TRBV15 and TRBJ2-1, the full variable domain reads DAMVIQNPRYQVTQFGKPVTLSCSQTLNHNVMYWYQQKSSQAPKLLFHYYDKDFNNEADTPDNFQSRRPNTSFCFLDIRSPGLGDTAMYLCATSTKGAYNEQFFGPGTRLTVL.

CDR3 nucleotides: TGTGCCAGCAGTGAGGGCAGGTCCACCGGGGAGCTGTTTTTT. Amino acids: CASSEGRSTGELFF. The V and J genes are TRBV6-5 and TRBJ2-2; D is perhaps TRBD2 (5 bases). Trimming pared 5 bases from V and 4 bases from J, leaving 11 bases between. The CDR3 totals 14 residues. CDR1 is MNHEY and CDR2 is SVGAGI in the germline V gene.

This clone has just a few counts. The chain couples TRBV4-3 to TRBJ2-3; D call uncertain. The CDR3 loop spans 17 amino acids. V was shortened by 0 bases and J by 2 bases, with 15 bases between the two germline ends. The germline V gene encodes CDR1 LGHNA and CDR2 YSLEER. The chain's CDR3 is CASSQDGLPAPTDTQYF. CDR3 in DNA: TGCGCCAGCAGCCAAGATGGGCTCCCCGCCCCCACAGATACGCAGTATTTT.

CDR3 sequence: CAISESQTPGVITEAFF. The DNA for the CDR3 is TGTGCCATCAGTGAGAGCCAGACCCCCGGAGTGATCACTGAAGCTTTCTTT. The rearrangement uses TRBV10-3 and TRBJ1-1, with no clear D. Trimming took off 2 bases at V and 4 bases at J, with 20 bases between the two ends. From germline, CDR1 is ENHRY and CDR2 SYGVKD. This CDR3 contains 17 residues.

J is TRBJ1-6 and V is TRBV2, with D tentatively TRBD1 (6 bases). Per germline, CDR1 SNHLY and CDR2 FYNNEI. The V end was cut by 6 bases, the J end by 8 bases, with 26 bases between. This CDR3 contains 18 residues. CDR3 residues: CASSGGGVGERLYSPLHF. The CDR3 bases are TGTGCCAGCAGCGGCGGGGGCGTCGGGGAACGTCTTTATTCACCCCTCCACTTT.

This rearrangement joins TRBV29-1 to TRBJ1-1; no clear D gene. Between the trimmed V and J ends, which lost 2 bases and 5 bases, there was a span of 9 bases. The CDR3 has 12 residues. Germline CDR1 SQVTM, CDR2 ANQGSEA. The DNA for the CDR3 is TGCAGCGTTGAACACGCGAAAACTGAAGCTTTCTTT. It yields the protein CSVEHAKTEAFF.

J is TRBJ1-3 and V is TRBV5-5, with 10 bases matching TRBD1. V lost 3 bases and J lost 0; bases outside the gene matches: 6. Germline V gene lookup returns CDR1 SGHKS and CDR2 YYEKEE (reference sequence). The CDR3 runs 17 residues. The CDR3, as DNA: TGTGCCAGCAGCTCCTCCGGGACAGGGGACTCTGGAAACACCATATATTTT. Its protein is CASSSSGTGDSGNTIYF.

The V call is TRBV6-1, the J call TRBJ1-1; 12 bases align to TRBD1. Trimming cost V 3 bases and J 5 bases; bases outside gene matches: 4. This CDR3 is 15 amino acids long. The V gene's germline CDR1 is MNHNS and CDR2 SASEGT. The CDR3 DNA is TGTGCCAGCAGTGAGGGGGGACAGGGGGCAACTGAAGCTTTCTTT. It codes for CASSEGGQGATEAFF.

The V gene is TRBV9, the J gene TRBJ2-7, with D possibly TRBD2 on 7 matching bases. Germline lookup yields CDR1 SGDLS and CDR2 YYNGEE. The CDR3 has 15 residues. V was cut by 7 bases and J by 3 bases, with 20 bases left in between. CDR3 loop: CASAGRGGPLYEQYF. The CDR3 DNA follows: TGTGCCAGCGCGGGGAGGGGGGGGCCCCTCTACGAGCAGTACTTC.

The chain couples TRBV7-9 to TRBJ1-1, with D unresolved. The V end lost 1 base, the J end lost 5 bases, and 23 bases lay between the germline ends. Germline CDR1 SEHNR, CDR2 FQNEAQ (reference sequence). There are 18 residues in the CDR3. The CDR3 DNA is TGTGCCAGCAGCTTAGTAGACGGCAATCTGAGCGCGGGGACTGAAGCTTTCTTT. It translates to CASSLVDGNLSAGTEAFF.

This chain uses TRBV6-4 with TRBJ2-1; possible D gene TRBD1, 6 bases. The germline V and J ends were trimmed by 2 bases and 10 bases, with 9 bases remaining between them. The CDR3 length is 12 residues. CDR1 and CDR2 from the germline V gene are MRHNA and SNTAGT. The CDR3 DNA sequence: TGTGCCAGCAGTGACCCCGGGACAGAGCAGTTCTTC. Translating it yields CASSDPGTEQFF.

The chain links TRBV5-4 to TRBJ1-2; TRBD1 matches 7 bases. CDR1 and CDR2 (germline): SGHNT, YYREEE (reference sequence). The CDR3 sequence is 14 residues long. The trim removed 3 bases at V and 1 base at J, leaving 3 bases unmatched. CDR3 DNA: TGTGCCAGCAGCTCGGGACAGCATAACTATGGCTACACCTTC. It is translated as CASSSGQHNYGYTF.

V usage is TRBV5-1 and J usage is TRBJ2-7; tentatively, D is TRBD1 (6 bases). V was trimmed by 3 bases and J by 1 base, leaving 23 bases between them. This CDR3 has 18 amino acids. Germline V gene data show CDR1 as SGHRS and CDR2 as YFSETQ. The CDR3 DNA follows: TGCGCCAGCAGCTCAAAAACTGACAGGTCCCCCAAGTCCTACGAGCAGTACTTC. Translated: CASSSKTDRSPKSYEQYF.

The chain has TRBV5-1 and TRBJ2-7, with TRBD1 matching 10 bases. V was pared by 4 bases and J by 2 bases, with 9 bases of the junction left unmatched. Per the germline V gene, CDR1 is SGHRS and CDR2 is YFSETQ. The CDR3 covers 16 residues. The CDR3 DNA follows: TGCGCCAGCAGCGGATACACCGGGACAGGGGCCTACGAGCAGTACTTC. It translates to CASSGYTGTGAYEQYF.

This clone was recorded once. V usage is TRBV19 and J usage is TRBJ2-7; tentative D call: TRBD2 (5 bases). V was shortened by 3 bases and J by 3 bases, with 18 bases between the two germline ends. The CDR3 is 16 amino acids. CDR1 is LNHDA and CDR2 is SQIVND in the germline V gene (reference sequence). CDR3 DNA: TGTGCCAGTAGTATTACCGGGGATGCGCCTTACTACGAGCAGTACTTC. Translated, it gives CASSITGDAPYYEQYF.